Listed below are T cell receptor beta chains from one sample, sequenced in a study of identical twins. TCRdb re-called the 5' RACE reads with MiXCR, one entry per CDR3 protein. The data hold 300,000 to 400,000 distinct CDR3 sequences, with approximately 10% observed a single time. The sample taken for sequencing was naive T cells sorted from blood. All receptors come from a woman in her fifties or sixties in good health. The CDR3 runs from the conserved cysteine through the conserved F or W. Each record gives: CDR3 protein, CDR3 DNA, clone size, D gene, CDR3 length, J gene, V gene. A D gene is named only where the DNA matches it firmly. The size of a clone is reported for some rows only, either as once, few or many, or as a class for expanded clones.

CDR3: CASSQDEVPTRELFF; DNA: TGTGCCAGCAGCCAAGATGAGGTGCCCACCCGGGAGCTGTTTTTT; size: few; D: -; length: 15; J: TRBJ2-2; V: TRBV3-1
CDR3: CSARALLGPNTEAFF; DNA: TGCAGTGCTAGGGCCCTATTGGGACCGAACACTGAAGCTTTCTTT; size: -; D: -; length: 15; J: TRBJ1-1; V: TRBV20-1
CDR3: CSVTDRSLYEQYF; DNA: TGCAGCGTAACGGACAGATCTTTGTACGAGCAGTACTTC; size: many; D: -; length: 13; J: TRBJ2-7; V: TRBV29-1
CDR3: CSASGDRKFF; DNA: TGCAGTGCTAGTGGGGACAGAAAGTTCTTC; size: many; D: TRBD1; length: 10; J: TRBJ2-1; V: TRBV20-1
CDR3: CASKTTSGRGDEQFF; DNA: TGTGCCAGCAAAACGACTAGCGGGAGAGGTGATGAGCAGTTCTTC; size: few; D: TRBD2; length: 15; J: TRBJ2-1; V: TRBV12-3/TRBV12-4
CDR3: CASSDEGAVGIQYF; DNA: TGTGCCAGCAGTGATGAGGGGGCGGTGGGGATTCAGTACTTC; size: few; D: TRBD1; length: 14; J: TRBJ2-4; V: TRBV6-4
CDR3: CASSPALGRGSPLHF; DNA: TGTGCCAGCAGCCCAGCGCTCGGCCGGGGATCACCCCTCCACTTT; size: -; D: -; length: 15; J: TRBJ1-6; V: TRBV14
CDR3: CASSFFRVGASYNSPLHF; DNA: TGTGCCAGCAGTTTTTTTCGGGTCGGAGCTTCCTATAATTCACCCCTCCACTTT; size: -; D: -; length: 18; J: TRBJ1-6; V: TRBV28
CDR3: CASSLGASSSSGQAQQFF; DNA: -; size: many; D: -; length: 18; J: TRBJ2-1; V: TRBV5-1
CDR3: CASSFTSGSGELFF; DNA: TGTGCCAGCAGTTTCACTAGCGGGTCTGGGGAGCTGTTTTTT; size: -; D: TRBD2; length: 14; J: TRBJ2-2; V: TRBV12-3/TRBV12-4
CDR3: CATSDSLPREPNEQFF; DNA: TGTGCCACCAGTGATTCGCTTCCCCGGGAGCCCAATGAGCAGTTCTTC; size: many; D: -; length: 16; J: TRBJ2-1; V: TRBV24-1
CDR3: CASSLDSATSGAPDTQYF; DNA: TGTGCCAGCAGCTTAGATAGCGCAACTAGCGGGGCCCCAGATACGCAGTATTTT; size: -; D: TRBD2; length: 18; J: TRBJ2-3; V: TRBV11-3
CDR3: CASSSSGSETQYF; DNA: TGTGCCAGCAGCTCTAGCGGGAGTGAGACCCAGTACTTC; size: many; D: TRBD2; length: 13; J: TRBJ2-5; V: TRBV6-2/TRBV6-3
CDR3: CASRQVLQSDNYGYTF; DNA: TGCGCCAGCAGGCAAGTCTTACAATCGGATAACTATGGCTACACCTTC; size: few; D: -; length: 16; J: TRBJ1-2; V: TRBV4-1
CDR3: CASTFRLAGSSTDTQYF; DNA: TGTGCCAGCACCTTTCGACTAGCGGGTTCTAGCACAGATACGCAGTATTTT; size: many; D: TRBD2; length: 17; J: TRBJ2-3; V: TRBV12-3/TRBV12-4
CDR3: CASRDRVFEQFF; DNA: TGCGCCAGCAGGGATAGGGTTTTTGAGCAGTTCTTC; size: -; D: -; length: 12; J: TRBJ2-1; V: TRBV5-1
CDR3: CAITSAINQPQHF; DNA: TGTGCCATCACCTCGGCCATCAATCAGCCCCAGCATTTT; size: -; D: -; length: 13; J: TRBJ1-5; V: TRBV10-3
CDR3: CSARDRRAHPSDEQYF; DNA: TGCAGTGCTAGAGATCGCCGTGCACACCCTTCCGACGAGCAGTACTTC; size: many; D: -; length: 16; J: TRBJ2-7; V: TRBV20-1
CDR3: CAFGTGGKQFF; DNA: TGTGCCTTCGGGACGGGGGGTAAGCAGTTCTTC; size: -; D: TRBD2; length: 11; J: TRBJ2-1; V: TRBV5-6
CDR3: CASSLEQAGYTF; DNA: TGTGCCAGCAGCTTAGAACAGGCTGGCTACACCTTC; size: -; D: -; length: 12; J: TRBJ1-2; V: TRBV7-9
CDR3: CASTTASGSSDTQYF; DNA: TGTGCCAGCACCACCGCTAGCGGGAGTTCAGATACGCAGTATTTT; size: -; D: TRBD2; length: 15; J: TRBJ2-3; V: TRBV5-5
CDR3: CASSEARGAYDTQYF; DNA: TGCGCCAGCAGTGAGGCCCGGGGGGCCTACGATACGCAGTATTTT; size: -; D: -; length: 15; J: TRBJ2-3; V: TRBV10-2
CDR3: CASRKDTSGRTGELFF; DNA: TGTGCCAGCAGGAAAGACACTAGCGGCAGGACCGGGGAGCTGTTTTTT; size: many; D: TRBD2; length: 16; J: TRBJ2-2; V: TRBV9
CDR3: CASNARDNYGYTF; DNA: TGTGCCAGCAACGCCAGGGATAATTATGGCTACACCTTC; size: few; D: -; length: 13; J: TRBJ1-2; V: TRBV2
CDR3: CAISEAWKTEAFF; DNA: TGTGCCATCAGTGAAGCATGGAAAACTGAAGCTTTCTTT; size: -; D: -; length: 13; J: TRBJ1-1; V: TRBV10-3
CDR3: CASSEVAETQYF; DNA: TGCGCCAGCAGTGAGGTGGCAGAGACCCAGTACTTC; size: many; D: -; length: 12; J: TRBJ2-5; V: TRBV10-2
CDR3: CASSFLWGYEQYF; DNA: TGTGCCAGCAGTTTCCTCTGGGGCTACGAGCAGTACTTC; size: few; D: -; length: 13; J: TRBJ2-7; V: TRBV6-6
CDR3: CSVLEGEWTTYNEQFF; DNA: TGCAGCGTCCTTGAGGGGGAGTGGACAACCTACAATGAGCAGTTCTTC; size: -; D: -; length: 16; J: TRBJ2-1; V: TRBV29-1
CDR3: CASSLSPYGDTQYF; DNA: TGTGCCAGCAGTTTATCCCCTTATGGAGATACGCAGTATTTT; size: -; D: -; length: 14; J: TRBJ2-3; V: TRBV28
CDR3: CATSLGDTQYF; DNA: TGTGCCACCTCCCTAGGAGATACGCAGTATTTT; size: few; D: -; length: 11; J: TRBJ2-3; V: TRBV12-3/TRBV12-4
CDR3: CASSLVGGLTDTQYF; DNA: TGTGCCAGCAGTTTAGTAGGGGGCCTCACAGATACGCAGTATTTT; size: -; D: TRBD1; length: 15; J: TRBJ2-3; V: TRBV12-3/TRBV12-4
CDR3: CATSRDWRPMNTEAFF; DNA: TGTGCCACCAGCAGAGATTGGCGACCGATGAACACTGAAGCTTTCTTT; size: -; D: -; length: 16; J: TRBJ1-1; V: TRBV15
CDR3: CASRPTGTHTGELFF; DNA: TGTGCCAGCCGCCCAACCGGGACACATACCGGGGAGCTGTTTTTT; size: -; D: -; length: 15; J: TRBJ2-2; V: TRBV2
CDR3: CASSLNMQAHYNEQFF; DNA: TGTGCCAGCAGCTTAAACATGCAGGCCCACTACAATGAGCAGTTCTTC; size: many; D: -; length: 16; J: TRBJ2-1; V: TRBV11-2
CDR3: CATSDRSSGRSDTQYF; DNA: TGTGCCACCAGTGATCGCTCTAGCGGGAGATCGGATACGCAGTATTTT; size: -; D: TRBD2; length: 16; J: TRBJ2-3; V: TRBV24-1
CDR3: CASSLALRGQEKAQYF; DNA: TGTGCCAGCAGCTTAGCGCTCCGGGGACAAGAGAAGGCCCAGTACTTC; size: many; D: -; length: 16; J: TRBJ2-5; V: TRBV7-9